A single sample gave rise to the 26 T cell receptor beta chains below, sequenced in a study of CD8+CD57+ T cells in acquired aplastic anemia. The use of genomic DNA as template underpinned the TCR beta VDJ and CDR3 profiling. TCRdb re-derived calls from the reads in MiXCR, one entry per CDR3 protein. Counted here are a few hundred thousand distinct CDR3 sequences, 25% to 40% occurring once; the ten biggest clones make up 0.75% to 0.95%. Patients chosen for sequencing had CD8+CD57+ cells that had expanded, as shown by flow cytometry. The sequenced sample consisted of sorted CD4+, CD8+, or CD8+CD57+ T cells (not recorded which) from PBMCs. The receptors were gathered from a human donor with aplastic anemia.

With regard to this clonotype: A clone one base away is much larger, so this may be a read error. The rearrangement links TRBV10-2 to TRBJ2-7; 9 bases fit TRBD2. There are 14 residues in the CDR3. Germline V gives CDR1 WSHSY, CDR2 SAAADI. Unmatched junction bases numbered 11, after V lost 7 bases and J lost 7 bases. The CDR3 is CASTLAGGPNEQYF. The CDR3 region has the DNA TGCGCCAGCACACTGGCGGGAGGGCCTAATGAGCAGTACTTC.

This clonotype has only a few counts. The genes are TRBV2 and TRBJ1-6, with D possibly TRBD1 on 5 matching bases. This CDR3 has 14 amino acids. CDR1 SNHLY and CDR2 FYNNEI come from the germline V gene. V lost 5 bases and J lost 9, with 14 bases in between. The CDR3 DNA reads as TGTGCCAGCAGTTTTGGGGGAGGAGGTTCACCCCTCCACTTT. The encoded protein is CASSFGGGGSPLHF.

Turning to this clonotype: A much larger clone differs from this one at a single base, so this may be a read error. The CDR3, as DNA: TGTGCCAGCCTAAGGGGAGGGAGTCCTGCTGGGGTCAACGTCCTGACTTTC. It translates to CASLRGGSPAGVNVLTF. The J gene is TRBJ2-6, the V gene TRBV19; 7 nucleotides match TRBD2. This CDR3 comprises 17 residues. Germline values: CDR1 LNHDA, CDR2 SQIVND (reference sequence).

Here the CDR3 reads CSVDTDRDAGNTF. As DNA, the CDR3 is TGCAGCGTTGATACCGACAGGGACGCTGGAAACACCTTC. The chain uses TRBV29-1 and TRBJ1-2; 7 positions agree with TRBD1. J gave up 12 bases and V 3 bases, and 13 bases lay outside the gene matches. This CDR3 has 13 residues. The germline gives CDR1 SQVTM, CDR2 ANQGSEA.

Of note for this clonotype: At one boundary the junction diverges from the germline segment, which might be a read error. The rearrangement links TRBV7-3 to TRBJ2-5, with 13 nucleotides matching TRBD2. CDR1 and CDR2 (germline): SGHTA, FQGTGA. This CDR3 is built from 17 residues. Here the CDR3 reads CASSHQLAGGPQETQYF. As DNA, the CDR3 is TGCGCCAGCAGCCACCAACTAGCGGGAGGGCCCCAAGAGACCCAGTACTTC.

The chain has TRBV12-1 and TRBJ2-3; the table's D call, TRBD2, was not checked against the DNA. TRBV12-1 is reported as a pseudogene. The CDR3 is 19 residues long. CDR3 bases: TGTGCCAGCAGCTTTCGGCGGAGCGGGAGGGCCGTTGTAGCAGATACGCAGTATTTT. The encoded protein is CASSFRRSGRAVVADTQYF.

The table lists this clonotype with many counts. This chain links TRBV11-2 with TRBJ1-2; 7 nucleotides agree with TRBD1. CDR3 length: 16 amino acids. From germline, CDR1 is SGHAT and CDR2 FQNNGV. V dropped 4 bases and J dropped 2; count of bases not matched to a gene: 10. The CDR3 sequence is CASSSGTTGWNYGYTF. DNA of the CDR3: TGTGCCAGCAGCTCCGGCACGACAGGGTGGAACTATGGCTACACCTTC.

In this sample, this clonotype turned up a few times. The chain links TRBV20-1 to TRBJ1-1, with D unclear. V gave up 3 bases and J gave up 8 bases, with 10 bases separating them. Germline CDR1 DFQATT, CDR2 SNEGSKA (reference sequence). CDR3 length equals 11 residues. Here the CDR3 DNA reads TGCAGTGCTAGTGTAGATAGAGAAGCTTTCTTT. Protein sequence: CSASVDREAFF.

V is TRBV25-1 and J is TRBJ2-3; 9 nucleotides align to TRBD2. Germline CDR1 reads MGHDK; CDR2 reads SYGVNS. Trimming at V came to 4 bases and at J to 1 base, leaving 3 bases not matched to a gene. The CDR3 runs to 15 residues. CDR3 in amino acids: CASSALAGRTDTQYF. The CDR3 nucleotides are TGTGCCAGCAGTGCCCTAGCGGGGCGCACAGATACGCAGTATTTT.

This chain connects TRBV20-1 to TRBJ2-2, with 7 nucleotides matching TRBD2. V lost 0 bases and J lost 1; bases outside the gene matches: 5. CDR3 length equals 16 residues. Germline assignment: CDR1 DFQATT and CDR2 SNEGSKA (reference sequence). As DNA, the CDR3 is TGCAGTGCTAGAGATCCGCTAGCGGAGAACACCGGGGAGCTGTTTTTT. Protein sequence: CSARDPLAENTGELFF.

This clonotype showed up many times. This chain's CDR3 is CASSELAGGTDTQYF. The CDR3 DNA reads TGCGCCAGCAGTGAGTTGGCAGGGGGGACAGATACGCAGTATTTT. The chain couples TRBV10-1 to TRBJ2-3; TRBD1 might be the D (7 bases). Per germline, CDR1 WNHNN and CDR2 SYGVQD (reference sequence). V was pared by 1 base and J by 3 bases, with 11 bases between. The CDR3 runs to 15 residues.

This CDR3 is CATSRGGLPGQETQYF. The CDR3 DNA reads TGTGCCACCAGCAGAGGTGGACTGCCCGGGCAGGAGACCCAGTACTTC. The chain uses TRBV15 and TRBJ2-5, with D perhaps TRBD2 (5 bases). V was pared by 1 base and J by 5 bases, with 17 bases between. The germline V gene encodes CDR1 LNHNV and CDR2 YYDKDF (reference sequence). This CDR3 comprises 16 residues.

This clonotype has ten or more counts. This chain connects TRBV6-1 to TRBJ1-3; no clear D gene. Germline V gene lookup returns CDR1 MNHNS and CDR2 SASEGT. The CDR3 has 13 residues. V lost 6 bases and J lost 3, with 9 bases in between. For the CDR3, the DNA is TGTGCCAGCAGATGGACGGGTGGAAACACCATATATTTT. Encoded protein: CASRWTGGNTIYF.

V is TRBV20-1 and J is TRBJ1-1; D might be TRBD1 (6 bases). Trimming removed 6 bases from V and 4 bases from J, with 18 bases in between. Germline V gene sequence: CDR1 DFQATT, CDR2 SNEGSKA (reference sequence). The CDR3 has 14 residues. The CDR3 region is CSAVEGGRGTEAFF. CDR3 bases: TGCAGTGCCGTAGAGGGGGGCCGGGGCACTGAAGCTTTCTTT.

This sequence joins TRBV12-3 or TRBV12-4 and TRBJ1-5; 10 nucleotides match TRBD1. The CDR3 extends over 15 amino acids. Germline trimming cut 7 bases from V and 2 bases from J; bases unmatched to any gene: 5. The chain's CDR3 is CASTAGTGGNQPQHF. DNA for the CDR3: TGTGCCAGCACCGCCGGGACAGGGGGCAATCAGCCCCAGCATTTT.

Only a few counts were recorded for this clonotype. The V gene is TRBV19, the J gene TRBJ2-2; D is undetermined. Between the trimmed V and J ends, which lost 2 bases and 5 bases, there was a span of 6 bases. The CDR3 length is 13 residues. Germline V CDR1 and CDR2: LNHDA, SQIVND (reference sequence). The CDR3 loop is CASSIKRTGELFF. The CDR3 DNA is TGTGCCAGTAGTATAAAGCGTACCGGGGAGCTGTTTTTT.

The rearrangement links TRBV2 to TRBJ2-2; no clear D gene. Germline-derived CDR1 and CDR2 are SNHLY and FYNNEI. This CDR3 is built from 11 residues. Trimming pared 5 bases from V and 6 bases from J, leaving 4 bases between. CDR3 in amino acids: CASSSAGELFF. For the CDR3, the DNA is TGTGCCAGCAGTAGCGCCGGGGAGCTGTTTTTT.

The V gene is TRBV7-6, the J gene TRBJ2-1; 7 positions agree with TRBD2. V shed 4 bases, J shed 0 bases, and the junction held 3 bases outside the gene matches. The CDR3 has 15 residues. Germline V gene sequence: CDR1 SGHVS, CDR2 FNYEAQ. This CDR3 is CASSSWTSSYNEQFF. The CDR3 nucleotides are TGTGCCAGCAGCTCATGGACTAGCTCCTACAATGAGCAGTTCTTC.

This clonotype was counted at least ten times. This chain links TRBV2 with TRBJ1-4; D is possibly TRBD1 (6 bases). CDR3 length: 14 amino acids. Trimming took off 6 bases at V and 7 bases at J, with 15 bases between the two ends. The germline CDR1 and CDR2 sequences are SNHLY and FYNNEI. The CDR3 bases are TGTGCCAGCAGGAACCGGGACAAAGCTGAAAAACTGTTTTTT. Translating it yields CASRNRDKAEKLFF.

V usage is TRBV28 and J usage is TRBJ2-6; no firm D call. This CDR3 spans 15 amino acids. Trimming cost V 2 bases and J 4 bases, with 9 bases left between them. Germline values: CDR1 MDHEN, CDR2 SYDVKM. The CDR3 protein is CASSLSLEGANVLTF. The CDR3 nucleotides are TGTGCCAGCAGTTTAAGTCTGGAGGGGGCCAACGTCCTGACTTTC. Looking up the rest from reference TRBV28 and TRBJ2-6 gives the full variable domain: DVKVTQSSRYLVKRTGEKVFLECVQDMDHENMFWYRQDPGLGLRLIYFSYDVKMKEKGDIPEGYSVSREKKERFSLILESASTNQTSMYLCASSLSLEGANVLTFGAGSRLTVL.

The chain carries TRBV7-9 and TRBJ2-2; TRBD1 might be the D (6 bases). Germline-derived CDR1 and CDR2 are SEHNR and FQNEAQ (reference sequence). Deletions cut 6 bases from V and 0 bases from J, with 8 bases between. This CDR3 contains 14 residues. CDR3 residues: CASRTGSNTGELFF. The CDR3, as DNA: TGTGCCAGCAGGACAGGATCGAACACCGGGGAGCTGTTTTTT.

This clonotype was picked up many times. The chain combines TRBV19 with TRBJ1-1, with D tentatively TRBD1 (5 bases). CDR3 length: 13 amino acids. The germline V gene encodes CDR1 LNHDA and CDR2 SQIVND (reference sequence). V gave up 7 bases and J gave up 3 bases, with 12 bases separating them. The CDR3 sequence: CASKSGYDTEAFF. As DNA, the CDR3 is TGTGCCAGTAAATCAGGGTACGACACTGAAGCTTTCTTT.

The sample holds many counts of this clonotype. The chain couples TRBV20-1 to TRBJ1-6, with 10 bases that match TRBD1. V lost 5 bases and J lost 9; bases outside the gene matches: 7. CDR1 and CDR2 from the germline V gene are DFQATT and SNEGSKA (reference sequence). The CDR3 is made up of 14 amino acids. In nucleotides, the CDR3 is TGCAGTGCTCAGACAGGGGGCGAGAGTTCACCCCTCCACTTT. The encoded protein is CSAQTGGESSPLHF.

V gene TRBV11-2 combines with J gene TRBJ1-1; 8 bases are a match to TRBD1. V shed 5 bases, J shed 7 bases, and the junction held 6 bases outside the gene matches. CDR1 is SGHAT and CDR2 is FQNNGV in the germline V gene. The CDR3 is made up of 13 amino acids. CDR3 bases: TGTGCCAGCAGCCCTGGACAGGGCCTTGAAGCTTTCTTT. This encodes CASSPGQGLEAFF.

The chain carries TRBV15 and TRBJ1-5; 8 positions match TRBD1. Per germline, CDR1 LNHNV and CDR2 YYDKDF (reference sequence). The trim removed 3 bases at V and 5 bases at J, leaving 6 bases unmatched. The CDR3 is 15 residues long. The CDR3 loop is CATSSLGTGHQPQHF. The DNA of the CDR3 is TGTGCCACCAGCAGCTTGGGGACAGGCCATCAGCCCCAGCATTTT.

The V gene is TRBV7-2, the J gene TRBJ2-7; 9 positions match TRBD1. With V trimmed by 6 bases and J by 7 bases, 4 bases remained unmatched. CDR3 length equals 12 residues. Germline CDR1 is SGHTA and CDR2 is FQGNSA. The CDR3 here is CASRPTGGEQYF. The DNA of the CDR3 is TGTGCCAGCAGACCGACAGGGGGAGAGCAGTACTTC.